What follows are 27 T cell receptor beta chains derived from one specimen sequenced in a study of control samples from healthy donors and cancer patients. Method: immunoSEQ multiplex PCR; TCRdb's copy keeps in-frame clones and lacks some. Counted here are some 150,000 clones, nearly 96% occurring once; the ten biggest clones make up approximately 1%. Sequences were obtained from blood. The receptors here all came from a woman aged 25 to 39 in good health.

This rearrangement joins TRBV18 to TRBJ2-1; the match to TRBD2 covers 12 bases. Trimming removed 3 bases from V and 9 bases from J; junction bases left unmatched: 6. This CDR3 has 15 amino acids. The germline gives CDR1 KGHSH, CDR2 LQKENI. The DNA for the CDR3 is TGTGCCAGCTCACCCGGGACTAGCGGGTCTAGTGAGCAGTTCTTC. Protein sequence: CASSPGTSGSSEQFF.

The chain couples TRBV11-1 to TRBJ2-5, with TRBD1 as a possible D gene (5 bases). V was clipped by 1 base and J by 8 bases, with 17 bases between them. Germline V gene data show CDR1 as SGHAT and CDR2 as FQDESV (reference sequence). This CDR3 has 15 amino acids. CDR3 in amino acids: CASSLGAGHPTTQYF. The CDR3 nucleotides are TGTGCCAGCAGCTTAGGGGCTGGACACCCCACCACCCAGTACTTC.

The chain uses TRBV12-3 or TRBV12-4 and TRBJ1-1; D call uncertain. V lost 7 bases, J lost 3 bases, and 12 bases lay in between. The CDR3 loop spans 13 amino acids. Written as DNA, the CDR3 is TGTGCCAGCAACTCAGGAACCCACACTGAAGCTTTCTTT. Translating it yields CASNSGTHTEAFF.

The chain recombines TRBV6-1 with TRBJ2-7, with 7 positions matching TRBD1. J gave up 5 bases and V 1 base, and 5 bases lay outside the gene matches. This CDR3 region has 14 residues. The germline CDR1 and CDR2 sequences are MNHNS and SASEGT. The CDR3 sequence is CASSEVTGVHEQYF. In DNA, the CDR3 is TGTGCCAGCAGTGAAGTTACAGGGGTTCACGAGCAGTACTTC.

V usage is TRBV7-3 and J usage is TRBJ2-1, with 11 bases fitting TRBD2. The V segment lost 0 bases and the J segment 3 bases; nucleotides outside the gene matches: 7. The CDR3 runs 18 residues. Germline V CDR1 and CDR2: SGHTA, FQGTGA. The CDR3 DNA reads as TGTGCCAGCAGCTTAACCGCCGGGACTAGCGGATTCTACAATGAGCAGTTCTTC. Amino acids: CASSLTAGTSGFYNEQFF.

This sequence joins TRBV7-3 and TRBJ1-1, with TRBD1 as a possible D gene (5 bases). This CDR3 is built from 13 residues. CDR1 SGHTA and CDR2 FQGTGA come from the germline V gene. V lost 0 bases to trimming and J lost 8 bases, with 10 bases between them. The CDR3 nucleotides are TGTGCCAGCAGCTTAACCCGGGACGTAGAAGCTTTCTTT. Translating gives CASSLTRDVEAFF.

The V and J genes are TRBV6-5 and TRBJ2-7, with D perhaps TRBD2 (5 bases). CDR1 and CDR2 from the germline V gene are MNHEY and SVGAGI. Trimming left V 6 bases short and J 4 bases short, with 16 bases between. The CDR3 runs 14 residues. In DNA form, the CDR3 reads TGTGCCAGCAGGCGCGGAGTGGGCGGGTACGAGCAGTACTTC. It encodes CASRRGVGGYEQYF.

The chain combines TRBV5-5 with TRBJ2-5; possible D gene TRBD1, 6 bases. The V gene lost 3 bases and the J gene lost 5 bases, with 17 bases spanning the gap. The CDR3 runs 15 residues. CDR1 is SGHKS, CDR2 YYEKEE, per germline (reference sequence). CDR3 region: CASSSASGVGETQYF. The CDR3 DNA sequence: TGTGCCAGCAGCTCTGCGTCAGGGGTAGGGGAGACCCAGTACTTC.

This sequence joins TRBV7-2 and TRBJ2-1; 9 bases fit TRBD2. The J segment lost 4 bases and the V segment lost 2 bases, leaving 9 bases of the junction unmatched. Germline assignment: CDR1 SGHTA and CDR2 FQGNSA. The CDR3 length is 17 residues. CDR3 residues: CASSLPTTSGYYNEQFF. The CDR3 nucleotides read TGTGCCAGCAGCTTACCTACCACTAGCGGGTATTACAATGAGCAGTTCTTC.

The chain recombines TRBV3-1 (or the pseudogene TRBV3-2) with TRBJ2-3, with D uncertain. Germline V gene lookup returns CDR1 LGHDT and CDR2 YNNKEL (reference sequence). Trimming stripped 4 bases from V and 3 bases from J, with 8 bases between. CDR3 length: 13 amino acids. The CDR3 loop reads CASSPPRTDTQYF. For the CDR3, the DNA is TGTGCCAGCAGCCCCCCCAGGACAGATACGCAGTATTTT.

The chain couples TRBV10-2 to TRBJ1-5; unclear D gene. CDR3 size: 15 residues. Germline V lookup: CDR1 WSHSY, CDR2 SAAADI. V gave up 0 bases and J gave up 6 bases, with 12 bases separating them. CDR3 loop: CASSESIPEVQPQHF. The CDR3 DNA follows: TGCGCCAGCAGTGAGTCGATCCCAGAGGTTCAGCCCCAGCATTTT.

The CDR3 reads CASSRDRPYSMNTEAFF. In nucleotides, the CDR3 is TGTGCCAGCAGCAGGGACAGGCCATACTCCATGAACACTGAAGCTTTCTTT. V and J are TRBV5-6 and TRBJ1-1; 8 bases align to TRBD1. J was trimmed by 0 bases and V by 4 bases; bases with no gene match: 11. This CDR3 spans 17 amino acids. CDR1 and CDR2 from the germline V gene are SGHDT and YYEEEE.

The chain is built from TRBV10-3 and TRBJ2-5; 8 bases are shared with TRBD2. CDR3 size: 14 residues. Germline CDR1 is ENHRY and CDR2 is SYGVKD. V shed 4 bases and J 4 bases; nucleotides not matched to a gene: 5. The CDR3 spells CAISVLLAGETQYF. The CDR3 DNA sequence: TGTGCCATCAGTGTCCTTCTAGCGGGAGAGACCCAGTACTTC.

This chain links TRBV5-1 with TRBJ2-1; TRBD2 aligns across 11 bases. This CDR3 comprises 15 residues. After removal of 1 base from V and 7 bases from J, the junction contained 4 bases not matched to a gene. Per the germline V gene, CDR1 is SGHRS and CDR2 is YFSETQ. CDR3 sequence reads: CASSLIAGGRNEQFF. CDR3 DNA: TGCGCCAGCAGCTTGATAGCGGGAGGGAGGAATGAGCAGTTCTTC.

The CDR3 coding sequence is TGTGCCAGCTCAAGCTTGACTGTCGGCAATGAGCAGTTCTTC. It specifies CASSSLTVGNEQFF. V usage is TRBV18 and J usage is TRBJ2-1; D call uncertain. CDR3 length: 14 residues. In germline, CDR1 is KGHSH, CDR2 LQKENI. Trimming cost V 5 bases and J 6 bases, with 14 bases left between them.

The gene calls are TRBV18 and TRBJ2-2, with no clear D. The CDR3 runs 15 residues. Germline CDR1 KGHSH, CDR2 LQKENI. Deletions cut 2 bases from V and 4 bases from J, with 11 bases between. The DNA for the CDR3 is TGTGCCAGCTCACCAATCCAGAGAAGCACCGGGGAGCTGTTTTTT. Its translation: CASSPIQRSTGELFF.

Comments on this clone: This CDR3 is also generated by other DNA sequences in the sample. The chain uses TRBV23-1 and TRBJ2-1; 8 positions match TRBD1. Being an ORF, TRBV23-1 has a function that is uncertain. The CDR3 loop spans 17 amino acids. V shed 0 bases, J shed 0 bases, and the junction held 4 bases outside the gene matches. CDR3 protein: CASSQSGRGRSYNEQFF. CDR3 nucleotides: TGCGCCAGCAGTCAATCCGGCAGGGGGCGCTCCTACAATGAGCAGTTCTTC.

This clone appeared once. The same CDR3 is also encoded by other DNA sequences in this sample. This chain uses TRBV11-2 with TRBJ1-4, with 7 bases fitting TRBD1. CDR3 length equals 14 residues. V shed 2 bases, J shed 7 bases, and the junction held 4 bases outside the gene matches. The germline CDR1 and CDR2 sequences are SGHAT and FQNNGV. Here the CDR3 reads CASSLRGQGEKLFF. The CDR3, as DNA: TGTGCCAGCAGCTTAAGGGGGCAAGGTGAAAAACTGTTTTTT.

The chain combines TRBV28 with TRBJ1-3; D is unresolved. CDR1 is MDHEN, CDR2 SYDVKM, per germline. Trimming stripped 2 bases from V and 0 bases from J, with 8 bases between. This CDR3 spans 15 amino acids. CDR3 region: CASSLLGHSGNTIYF. Here the CDR3 DNA reads TGTGCCAGCAGTTTACTAGGTCACTCTGGAAACACCATATATTTT.

This clone was found once. CDR3 in DNA: TGTGCCACCAGTGATTTGCGAGCGGGGGGGCAGGTCGGGGAGCTGTTTTTT. Its protein is CATSDLRAGGQVGELFF. The chain combines TRBV24-1 with TRBJ2-2, with 10 bases fitting TRBD2. This CDR3 contains 17 residues. Germline trimming cut 0 bases from V and 7 bases from J; bases unmatched to any gene: 7. Germline loops: CDR1 KGHDR, CDR2 SFDVKD.

This rearrangement joins TRBV6-2 or TRBV6-3 to TRBJ1-2; possible D gene TRBD1, 6 bases. The V gene's germline CDR1 is MNHEY and CDR2 SVGEGT. V lost 4 bases to trimming and J lost 1 base, with 7 bases between them. There are 13 residues in the CDR3. The CDR3 region has the DNA TGTGCCAGCAGTTTGGACAGTAACTATGGCTACACCTTC. Translating it yields CASSLDSNYGYTF.

The genes are TRBV14 and TRBJ2-2; TRBD1 agrees at 8 bases. Germline values: CDR1 SGHDN, CDR2 FVKESK. The CDR3 is 16 residues long. Trimming took 4 bases from V and 2 from J; bases not matched to a gene: 6. CDR3 region: CASSRRQGLNTGELFF. The CDR3 nucleotides read TGTGCCAGCAGCCGCCGACAGGGGCTAAACACCGGGGAGCTGTTTTTT. Full variable domain (missing parts from reference TRBV14 and TRBJ2-2): EAGVTQFPSHSVIEKGQTVTLRCDPISGHDNLYWYRRVMGKEIKFLLHFVKESKQDESGMPNNRFLAERTGGTYSTLKVQPAELEDSGVYFCASSRRQGLNTGELFFGEGSRLTVL.

The J gene is TRBJ2-3, the V gene TRBV27; the D gene is possibly TRBD1 (7 bases). This CDR3 is built from 13 residues. Between the trimmed V and J ends, which lost 8 bases and 4 bases, there was a span of 13 bases. Germline CDR1 and CDR2: MNHEY and SMNVEV (reference sequence). The CDR3 coding sequence is TGTGCCAGCGGTTCCAGGGGGGCAGATACGCAGTATTTT. Translation gives CASGSRGADTQYF.

The rearrangement joins TRBV5-8 to TRBJ2-7; TRBD1 aligns across 11 bases. Germline assignment: CDR1 SGHTS and CDR2 YDEGEE. V dropped 2 bases and J dropped 7; count of bases not matched to a gene: 8. The length of the CDR3 is 15 residues. The CDR3, as DNA: TGTGCCAGCAGCTTAAGGACAGGGGGCATCGGGGAGCAGTACTTC. This codes for CASSLRTGGIGEQYF.

The chain employs TRBV7-2 and TRBJ1-5; D perhaps matches TRBD1 (6 bases). CDR1 and CDR2 from the germline V gene are SGHTA and FQGNSA. Trimming pared 5 bases from V and 7 bases from J, leaving 18 bases between. There are 15 residues in the CDR3. The CDR3 DNA reads TGTGCCAGCAGCCCACTGAGGGGGGGTTCGCAGCCCCAGCATTTT. It yields the protein CASSPLRGGSQPQHF. The variable domain in full, with the rest retrieved from reference TRBV7-2 and TRBJ1-5, is GAGVSQSPSNKVTEKGKDVELRCDPISGHTALYWYRQSLGQGLEFLIYFQGNSAPDKSGLPSDRFSAERTGGSVSTLTIQRTQQEDSAVYLCASSPLRGGSQPQHFGDGTRLSIL.

This chain uses TRBV19 with TRBJ2-5; 8 bases line up with TRBD2. Germline assignment: CDR1 LNHDA and CDR2 SQIVND (reference sequence). The CDR3 has 11 amino acids. In DNA form, the CDR3 reads TGTTGGCGGGGGGAGGCAGAGACCCAGTACTTC. It specifies CWRGEAETQYF.

This chain connects TRBV3-1 (or the pseudogene TRBV3-2) to TRBJ2-2; maybe TRBD1 (7 bases). This CDR3 comprises 14 residues. Germline CDR1 is LGHDT and CDR2 is YNNKEL (reference sequence). V was trimmed by 8 bases and J by 8 bases, leaving 18 bases between them. In nucleotides, the CDR3 is TGTGCCAGCCGACCCAGGGGGGCCGGGGGGGAGCTGTTTTTT. This encodes CASRPRGAGGELFF.